The 13 T cell receptor beta chains reported below all come from one sample, sequenced in a study of CD8+CD57+ T cells in acquired aplastic anemia (dated by TCRdb to 2016 to 2018). The reads were generated on an Illumina HiSeq 2000. Genomic DNA was used as template for profiling of TCR beta VDJ combinations and CDR3 sequences. TCRdb's own reprocessing of the public reads used fastp at Q25 and MiXCR and kept productive beta chains. Rows with one shared CDR3 protein collapse into an entry with the most common genes and DNA. A total of roughly 80,000 distinct CDR3 sequences appear in this sample, about 45% of them only once. 65% to 70% of the sample belongs to the ten largest clones. Sequences were obtained from sorted CD4+, CD8+, or CD8+CD57+ T cells (not recorded which) from PBMCs. The origin of the receptors is a human donor in good health, serving as a control.

V is TRBV7-2 and J is TRBJ2-7; D gene unclear. This CDR3 comprises 15 residues. V lost 5 bases and J 1 base, leaving 15 bases between the germline ends. Germline V lookup: CDR1 SGHTA, CDR2 FQGNSA. The CDR3 bases are TGTGCCAGCAGCACCCACCGGCCCATATCCTACGAGCAGTACTTC. Amino acid sequence: CASSTHRPISYEQYF.

The chain joins TRBV29-1 to TRBJ1-2, with D tentatively TRBD1 (6 bases). Trimming removed 8 bases at V and 4 bases at J, with 11 bases between. The germline V gene has CDR1 SQVTM and CDR2 ANQGSEA. The CDR3 runs 11 residues. CDR3 in amino acids: CSYGQSYGYTF. The CDR3 coding sequence is TGCAGCTACGGACAGTCCTATGGCTACACCTTC. Looking up the rest from reference TRBV29-1 and TRBJ1-2 gives the full variable domain: SAVISQKPSRDICQRGTSLTIQCQVDSQVTMMFWYRQQPGQSLTLIATANQGSEATYESGFVIDKFPISRPNLTFSTLTVSNMSPEDSSIYLCSYGQSYGYTFGSGTRLTVV.

This chain connects TRBV29-1 to TRBJ2-7; D perhaps matches TRBD1 (5 bases). V shed 4 bases and J shed 5 bases, with 9 bases lying between them. This CDR3 has 11 amino acids. Germline assignment: CDR1 SQVTM and CDR2 ANQGSEA. The CDR3 sequence: CSVGLGHEQYF. Written as DNA, the CDR3 is TGCAGCGTTGGACTGGGGCACGAGCAGTACTTC.

The chain has TRBV11-1 and TRBJ2-7, with D unclear. Germline V gene lookup returns CDR1 SGHAT and CDR2 FQDESV (reference sequence). This CDR3 has 16 residues. Deletions cut 2 bases from V and 3 bases from J, with 17 bases between. CDR3: CASSLIVTAPNYEQYF. Written as DNA, the CDR3 is TGTGCCAGCAGCTTAATCGTCACAGCTCCTAACTACGAGCAGTACTTC.

This clonotype came up many times. The rearrangement uses TRBV20-1 and TRBJ2-7; D perhaps matches TRBD2 (6 bases). The CDR3 covers 13 residues. V gave up 5 bases and J gave up 4 bases, with 15 bases separating them. Germline CDR1 reads DFQATT; CDR2 reads SNEGSKA (reference sequence). The CDR3 loop reads CSALTGSSYEQYF. CDR3 DNA sequence: TGCAGTGCTCTAACCGGGAGTTCGTACGAGCAGTACTTC.

This clonotype was detected many times. The V gene is TRBV14, the J gene TRBJ2-7, with D uncertain. The CDR3 loop spans 14 amino acids. Germline V gene lookup returns CDR1 SGHDN and CDR2 FVKESK. The V end was cut by 1 base, the J end by 2 bases, with 9 bases between. For the CDR3, the DNA is TGTGCCAGCAGCCAAGGGGGTGGGGCCTACGAGCAGTACTTC. Translated, it gives CASSQGGGAYEQYF. The full variable domain, completed using reference TRBV14 and TRBJ2-7, is EAGVTQFPSHSVIEKGQTVTLRCDPISGHDNLYWYRRVMGKEIKFLLHFVKESKQDESGMPNNRFLAERTGGTYSTLKVQPAELEDSGVYFCASSQGGGAYEQYFGPGTRLTVT.

The rearrangement joins TRBV12-3 or TRBV12-4 to TRBJ1-4, with a tentative D call TRBD1 (5 bases). V lost 2 bases and J lost 5, with 9 bases in between. The CDR3 runs 14 residues. The CDR3 DNA is TGTGCCAGCAGTTTACATGGGGGGAATGAAAAACTGTTTTTT. Its translation is CASSLHGGNEKLFF.

This clonotype was detected many times. V gene TRBV6-1 combines with J gene TRBJ1-1, with 7 bases aligning to TRBD1. The germline V gene encodes CDR1 MNHNS and CDR2 SASEGT. Trimming cost V 5 bases and J 0 bases; bases outside gene matches: 12. The CDR3 has 17 residues. CDR3 in DNA: TGTGCCAGCAGTAGAGGGACAGCGGAGACCATGAACACTGAAGCTTTCTTT. This gives the protein CASSRGTAETMNTEAFF.

The rearrangement joins TRBV25-1 to TRBJ2-3; TRBD2 might be the D (5 bases). The V and J ends lost 4 bases and 4 bases respectively, with 15 bases between them. The CDR3 is 15 residues long. From germline, CDR1 is MGHDK and CDR2 SYGVNS. The chain's CDR3 is CASSARGRNSDTQYF. In nucleotides, the CDR3 is TGTGCCAGCAGTGCCAGAGGGAGAAACTCAGATACGCAGTATTTT.

This clonotype occurred many times. The chain uses TRBV7-9 and TRBJ2-7, with D uncertain. Trimming stripped 0 bases from V and 4 bases from J, with 4 bases between. Germline values: CDR1 SEHNR, CDR2 FQNEAQ (reference sequence). CDR3 length: 12 residues. The CDR3 protein is CASSLAQYEQYF. The CDR3, as DNA: TGTGCCAGCAGCTTAGCCCAATACGAGCAGTACTTC.

With regard to this clonotype: An end of the junction does not agree with germline; a read error may underlie this. The gene calls are TRBV20-1 and TRBJ2-3, with a possible D match to TRBD2 (5 bases). The CDR3 spans 14 residues. From germline, CDR1 is DFQATT and CDR2 SNEGSKA (reference sequence). The CDR3 loop is CGAREGAGPYTQYF. The CDR3 coding sequence is TGCGGTGCTAGAGAGGGTGCCGGACCCTATACGCAGTATTTT.

This clonotype was counted ten times or more. The chain couples TRBV15 to TRBJ1-2, with D maybe TRBD1 (5 bases). The CDR3 runs to 17 residues. Trimming shortened V by 3 bases and J by 6 bases, and 23 bases separated the two germline ends. The germline V gene has CDR1 LNHNV and CDR2 YYDKDF (reference sequence). CDR3 nucleotide sequence: TGTGCCACCAGCAGGTCCTTTCCCTGGCAGGGAGGAAATGGCTACACCTTC. This encodes CATSRSFPWQGGNGYTF. The full variable domain, in which reference TRBV15 and TRBJ1-2 provide the parts outside the CDR3, is DAMVIQNPRYQVTQFGKPVTLSCSQTLNHNVMYWYQQKSSQAPKLLFHYYDKDFNNEADTPDNFQSRRPNTSFCFLDIRSPGLGDTAMYLCATSRSFPWQGGNGYTFGSGTRLTVV.

At least ten counts were recorded for this clonotype. J is TRBJ2-5 and V is TRBV25-1, with 11 bases fitting TRBD2. Germline lookup yields CDR1 MGHDK and CDR2 SYGVNS. This CDR3 is 16 amino acids long. Trimming at V came to 0 bases and at J to 4 bases, leaving 4 bases not matched to a gene. CDR3 residues: CASSEYSGRAGETQYF. As DNA, the CDR3 is TGTGCCAGCAGTGAATATAGCGGGAGGGCCGGAGAGACCCAGTACTTC.